This T cell receptor beta chain was profiled in a study of cytomegalovirus exposure and HLA in healthy donors. At the level of the study: The same platform was used for the 110 or so validation repertoires as for the 666 first-cohort repertoires, as reported in a later analysis. Study observations and caveats: A few CMV-associated chains were confirmed in vitro to be specific for CMV antigens. Many donors shared some public TCRs, even though most TCR sequences were rare.

V was clipped by 11 bases and J by 0 bases, with 11 bases between them. This CDR3 comprises 13 residues. Germline V gene data show CDR1 as MNHGY and CDR2 as SAAAGT. Sequencing used immunoSEQ multiplex PCR; TCRdb keeps in-frame clones, though not all of them. The sample shows roughly 330,000 clones, around 90% of them seen only once. In regard to this clone: What it binds is not known.

The chain combines TRBV6-8 with TRBJ2-4, with TRBD1 as a possible D gene (6 bases). The TCR originated in a woman aged 25 to 45 in good health and CMV-seropositive. Sequences were obtained from PBMCs. CDR3 amino acids: CAFRGLAKNIQYF. CDR3 nucleotide sequence: TGTGCCTTTAGGGGGTTAGCCAAAAACATTCAGTACTTC.